This T cell receptor beta chain originates from a study of response to subunit inactivated influenza vaccine. Regarding the study as a whole: The authors proposed limited new T cell recruitment per seasonal influenza vaccination.

Each CDR3 protein gets one entry after TCRdb re-called the RT-PCR reads with MiXCR. Among about 830,000 distinct CDR3 sequences listed, around 20% were seen once. Germline CDR1 reads KGHDR; CDR2 reads SFDVKD. V was clipped by 0 bases and J by 7 bases; unmatched bases: 2. The CDR3 has 14 residues. This clonotype was counted at least ten times. The target antigen is unknown. This specimen was PBMCs from blood, taken 4 to 6 days after vaccination. The receptor's source is a man aged 50 to 60 who received an inactivated influenza vaccine. The J gene is TRBJ2-3, the V gene TRBV24-1; 8 bases map to TRBD1. The CDR3 DNA sequence: TGTGCCACCAGTGATTTGTGGACAGGGAATACGCAGTATTTT. This sequence encodes CATSDLWTGNTQYF.